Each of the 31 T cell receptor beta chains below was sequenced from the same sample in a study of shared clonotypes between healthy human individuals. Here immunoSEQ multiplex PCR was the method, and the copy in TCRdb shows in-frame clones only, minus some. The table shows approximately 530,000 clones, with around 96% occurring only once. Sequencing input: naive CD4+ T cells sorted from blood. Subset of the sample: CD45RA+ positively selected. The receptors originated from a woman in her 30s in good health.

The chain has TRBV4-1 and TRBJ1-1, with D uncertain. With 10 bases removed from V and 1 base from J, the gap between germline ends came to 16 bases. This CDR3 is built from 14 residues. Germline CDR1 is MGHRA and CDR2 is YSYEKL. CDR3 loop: CATKAQARNTEAFF. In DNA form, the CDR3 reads TGCGCCACAAAAGCGCAGGCCAGGAACACTGAAGCTTTCTTT.

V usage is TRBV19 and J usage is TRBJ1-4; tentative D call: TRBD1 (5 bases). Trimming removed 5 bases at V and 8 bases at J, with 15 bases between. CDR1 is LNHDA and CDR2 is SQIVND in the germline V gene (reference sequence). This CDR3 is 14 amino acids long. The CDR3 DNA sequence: TGTGCCAGTAGTTCCCGGGGGGGTGAGGAAAAACTGTTTTTT. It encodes CASSSRGGEEKLFF.

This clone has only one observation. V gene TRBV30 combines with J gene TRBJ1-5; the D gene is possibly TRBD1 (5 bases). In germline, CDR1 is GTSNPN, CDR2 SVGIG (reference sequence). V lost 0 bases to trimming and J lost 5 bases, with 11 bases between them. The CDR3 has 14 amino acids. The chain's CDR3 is CAWSVGGTDQPQHF. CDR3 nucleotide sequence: TGTGCCTGGAGTGTGGGGGGAACGGATCAGCCCCAGCATTTT. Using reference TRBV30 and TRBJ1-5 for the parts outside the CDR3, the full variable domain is SQTIHQWPATLVQPVGSPLSLECTVEGTSNPNLYWYRQAAGRGLQLLFYSVGIGQISSEVPQNLSASRPQDRQFILSSKKLLLSDSGFYLCAWSVGGTDQPQHFGDGTRLSIL.

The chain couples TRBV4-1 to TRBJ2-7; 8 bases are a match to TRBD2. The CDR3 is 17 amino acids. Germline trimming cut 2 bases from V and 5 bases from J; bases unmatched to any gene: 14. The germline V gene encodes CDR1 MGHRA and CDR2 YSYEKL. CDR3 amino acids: CASSQPISGIRPHEQYF. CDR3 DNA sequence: TGCGCCAGCAGCCAACCCATTAGCGGGATCCGCCCACACGAGCAGTACTTC.

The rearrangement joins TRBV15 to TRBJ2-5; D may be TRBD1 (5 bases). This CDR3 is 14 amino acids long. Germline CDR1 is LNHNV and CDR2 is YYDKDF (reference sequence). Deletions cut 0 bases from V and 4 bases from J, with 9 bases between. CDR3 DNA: TGTGCCACCAGCAGAGATCAGGGTACAGAGACCCAGTACTTC. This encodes CATSRDQGTETQYF. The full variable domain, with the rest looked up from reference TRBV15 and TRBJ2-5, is DAMVIQNPRYQVTQFGKPVTLSCSQTLNHNVMYWYQQKSSQAPKLLFHYYDKDFNNEADTPDNFQSRRPNTSFCFLDIRSPGLGDTAMYLCATSRDQGTETQYFGPGTRLLVL.

The CDR3 is CASSREGMNTEAFF. In DNA, the CDR3 is TGTGCCAGTAGTCGGGAGGGGATGAACACTGAAGCTTTCTTT. The V and J genes are TRBV19 and TRBJ1-1; tentatively, D is TRBD1 (5 bases). Germline values: CDR1 LNHDA, CDR2 SQIVND (reference sequence). V gave up 5 bases and J gave up 0 bases, with 10 bases separating them. This CDR3 has 14 amino acids.

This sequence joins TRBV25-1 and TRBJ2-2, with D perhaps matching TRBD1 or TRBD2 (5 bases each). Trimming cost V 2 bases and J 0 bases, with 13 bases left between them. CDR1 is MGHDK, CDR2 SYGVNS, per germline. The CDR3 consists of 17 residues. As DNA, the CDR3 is TGTGCCAGCAGTGAAAGGGTCGGGGCGACGAACACCGGGGAGCTGTTTTTT. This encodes CASSERVGATNTGELFF.

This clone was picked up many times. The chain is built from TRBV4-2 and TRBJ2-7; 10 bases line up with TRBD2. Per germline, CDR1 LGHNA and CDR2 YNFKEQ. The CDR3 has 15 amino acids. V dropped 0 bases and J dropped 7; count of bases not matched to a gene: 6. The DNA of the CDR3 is TGTGCCAGCAGCCAAGATCACGGGACTAGCGATGAGCAGTACTTC. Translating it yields CASSQDHGTSDEQYF.

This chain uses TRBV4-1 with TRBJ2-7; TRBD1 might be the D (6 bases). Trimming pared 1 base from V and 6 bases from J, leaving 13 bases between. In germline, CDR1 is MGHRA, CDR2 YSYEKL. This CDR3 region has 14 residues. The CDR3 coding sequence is TGCGCCAGCAGCCAAGTTGGGGGCCACCGCGAGCAGTACTTC. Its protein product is CASSQVGGHREQYF.

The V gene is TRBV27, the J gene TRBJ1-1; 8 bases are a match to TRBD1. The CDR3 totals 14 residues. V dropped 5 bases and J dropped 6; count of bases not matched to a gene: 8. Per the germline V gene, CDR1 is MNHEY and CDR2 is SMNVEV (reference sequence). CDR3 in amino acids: CASSPRQGRSEAFF. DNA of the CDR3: TGTGCCAGCAGTCCGAGACAGGGGCGGTCTGAAGCTTTCTTT.

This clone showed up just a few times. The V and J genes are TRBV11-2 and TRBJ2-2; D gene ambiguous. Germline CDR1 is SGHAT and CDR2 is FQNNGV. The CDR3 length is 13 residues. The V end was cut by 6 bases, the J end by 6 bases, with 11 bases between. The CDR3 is CASSGSTPGELFF. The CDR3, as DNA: TGTGCCAGCAGTGGTAGCACTCCCGGGGAGCTGTTTTTT.

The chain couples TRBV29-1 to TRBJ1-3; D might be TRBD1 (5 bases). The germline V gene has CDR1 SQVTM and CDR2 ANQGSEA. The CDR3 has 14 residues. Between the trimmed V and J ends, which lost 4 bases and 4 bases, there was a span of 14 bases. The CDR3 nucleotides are TGCAGCGTTGTCGTCGGGGCGCGAGGAAACACCATATATTTT. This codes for CSVVVGARGNTIYF.

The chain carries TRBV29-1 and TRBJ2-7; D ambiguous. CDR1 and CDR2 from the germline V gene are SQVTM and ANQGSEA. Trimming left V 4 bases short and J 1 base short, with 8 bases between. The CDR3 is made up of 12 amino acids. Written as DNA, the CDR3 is TGCAGCGTTGGTGAAGAATCCTACGAGCAGTACTTC. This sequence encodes CSVGEESYEQYF.

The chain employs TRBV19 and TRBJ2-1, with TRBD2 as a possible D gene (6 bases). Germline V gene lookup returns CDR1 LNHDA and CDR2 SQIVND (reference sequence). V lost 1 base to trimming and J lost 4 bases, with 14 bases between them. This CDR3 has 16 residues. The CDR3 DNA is TGTGCCAGTAGTATAGGAATAGCGGCACAATACAATGAGCAGTTCTTC. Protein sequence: CASSIGIAAQYNEQFF. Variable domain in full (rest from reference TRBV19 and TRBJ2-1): DGGITQSPKYLFRKEGQNVTLSCEQNLNHDAMYWYRQDPGQGLRLIYYSQIVNDFQKGDIAEGYSVSREKKESFPLTVTSAQKNPTAFYLCASSIGIAAQYNEQFFGPGTRLTVL.

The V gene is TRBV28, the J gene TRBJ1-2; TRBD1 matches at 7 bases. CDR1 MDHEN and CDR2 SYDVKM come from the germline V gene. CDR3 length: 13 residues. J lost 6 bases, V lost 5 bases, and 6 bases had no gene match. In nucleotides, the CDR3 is TGTGCCAGCAGTCGACAGGGAGTCAATGGCTACACCTTC. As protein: CASSRQGVNGYTF.

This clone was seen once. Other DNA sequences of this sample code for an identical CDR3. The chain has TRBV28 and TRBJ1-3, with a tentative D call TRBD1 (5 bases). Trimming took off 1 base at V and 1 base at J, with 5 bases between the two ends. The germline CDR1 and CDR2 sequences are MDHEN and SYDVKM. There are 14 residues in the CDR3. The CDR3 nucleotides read TGTGCCAGCAGTTTATCAGGGTCTGGAAACACCATATATTTT. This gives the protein CASSLSGSGNTIYF.

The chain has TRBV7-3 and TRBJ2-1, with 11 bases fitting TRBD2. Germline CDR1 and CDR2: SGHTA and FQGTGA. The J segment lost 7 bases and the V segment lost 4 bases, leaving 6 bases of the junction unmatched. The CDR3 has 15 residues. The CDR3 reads CASSSDSGRGNEQFF. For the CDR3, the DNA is TGTGCCAGCAGCTCGGATAGCGGGAGGGGTAATGAGCAGTTCTTC. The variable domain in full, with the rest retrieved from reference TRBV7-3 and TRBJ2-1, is GAGVSQTPSNKVTEKGKYVELRCDPISGHTALYWYRQSLGQGPEFLIYFQGTGAADDSGLPNDRFFAVRPEGSVSTLKIQRTERGDSAVYLCASSSDSGRGNEQFFGPGTRLTVL.

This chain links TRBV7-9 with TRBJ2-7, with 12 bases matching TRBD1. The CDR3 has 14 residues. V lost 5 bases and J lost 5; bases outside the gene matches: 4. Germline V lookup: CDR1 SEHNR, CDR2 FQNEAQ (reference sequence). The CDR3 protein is CASSGTGGTDEQYF. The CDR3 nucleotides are TGTGCCAGCAGCGGGACAGGGGGCACGGACGAGCAGTACTTC.

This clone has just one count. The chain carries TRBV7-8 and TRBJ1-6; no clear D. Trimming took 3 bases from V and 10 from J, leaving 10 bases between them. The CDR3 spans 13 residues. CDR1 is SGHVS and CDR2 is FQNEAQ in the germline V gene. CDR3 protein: CASSFNPESPLHF. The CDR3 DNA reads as TGTGCCAGCAGCTTCAATCCGGAGTCACCCCTCCACTTT. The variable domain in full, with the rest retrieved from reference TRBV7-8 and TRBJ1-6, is GAGVSQSPRYKVAKRGQDVALRCDPISGHVSLFWYQQALGQGPEFLTYFQNEAQLDKSGLPSDRFFAERPEGSVSTLKIQRTQQEDSAVYLCASSFNPESPLHFGNGTRLTVT.

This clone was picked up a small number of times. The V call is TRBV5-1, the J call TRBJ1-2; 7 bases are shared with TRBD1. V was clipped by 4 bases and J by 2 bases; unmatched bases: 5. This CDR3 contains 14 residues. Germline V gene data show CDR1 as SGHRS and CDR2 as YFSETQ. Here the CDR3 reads CASSTRQGNYGYTF. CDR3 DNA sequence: TGCGCCAGCAGCACCCGACAGGGAAACTATGGCTACACCTTC. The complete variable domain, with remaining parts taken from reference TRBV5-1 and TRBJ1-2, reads KAGVTQTPRYLIKTRGQQVTLSCSPISGHRSVSWYQQTPGQGLQFLFEYFSETQRNKGNFPGRFSGRQFSNSRSEMNVSTLELGDSALYLCASSTRQGNYGYTFGSGTRLTVV.

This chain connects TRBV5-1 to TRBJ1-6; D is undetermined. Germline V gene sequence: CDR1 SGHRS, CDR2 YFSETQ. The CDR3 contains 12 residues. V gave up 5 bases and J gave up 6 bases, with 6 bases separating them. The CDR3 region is CASSPGNSPLHF. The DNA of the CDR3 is TGCGCCAGCAGTCCGGGTAATTCACCCCTCCACTTT.

The CDR3 bases are TGTGCCATCAGTGCTGAGAGCAATCAGCCCCAGCATTTT. This translates into CAISAESNQPQHF. The chain combines TRBV10-3 with TRBJ1-5, with D hard to call. With 4 bases removed from V and 1 base from J, the gap between germline ends came to 5 bases. Germline V gives CDR1 ENHRY, CDR2 SYGVKD. CDR3 length: 13 amino acids.

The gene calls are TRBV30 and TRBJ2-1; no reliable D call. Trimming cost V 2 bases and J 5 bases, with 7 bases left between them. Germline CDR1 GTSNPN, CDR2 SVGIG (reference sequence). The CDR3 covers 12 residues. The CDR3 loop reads CAWSTNNNEQFF. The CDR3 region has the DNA TGTGCCTGGAGTACAAACAACAATGAGCAGTTCTTC.

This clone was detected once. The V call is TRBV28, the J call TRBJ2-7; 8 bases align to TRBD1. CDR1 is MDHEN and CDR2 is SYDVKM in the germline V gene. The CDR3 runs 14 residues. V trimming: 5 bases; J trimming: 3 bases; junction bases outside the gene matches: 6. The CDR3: CASSLQGGGYEQYF. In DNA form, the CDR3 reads TGTGCCAGCAGTCTACAGGGGGGCGGCTACGAGCAGTACTTC.

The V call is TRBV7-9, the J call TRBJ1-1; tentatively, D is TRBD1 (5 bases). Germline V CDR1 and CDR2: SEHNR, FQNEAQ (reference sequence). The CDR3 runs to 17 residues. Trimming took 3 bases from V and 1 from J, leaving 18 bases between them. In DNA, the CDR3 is TGTGCCAGCAGCTTTATGAGGGGCCCCGGTGGGAACACTGAAGCTTTCTTT. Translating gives CASSFMRGPGGNTEAFF. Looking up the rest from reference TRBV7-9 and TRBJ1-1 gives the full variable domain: DTGVSQNPRHKITKRGQNVTFRCDPISEHNRLYWYRQTLGQGPEFLTYFQNEAQLEKSRLLSDRFSAERPKGSFSTLEIQRTEQGDSAMYLCASSFMRGPGGNTEAFFGQGTRLTVV.

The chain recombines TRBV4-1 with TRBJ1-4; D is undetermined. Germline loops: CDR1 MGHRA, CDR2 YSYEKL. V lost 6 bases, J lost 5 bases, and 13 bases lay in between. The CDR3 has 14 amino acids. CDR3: CASRIVPGNEKLFF. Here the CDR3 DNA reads TGCGCCAGCAGAATAGTTCCGGGGAATGAAAAACTGTTTTTT.

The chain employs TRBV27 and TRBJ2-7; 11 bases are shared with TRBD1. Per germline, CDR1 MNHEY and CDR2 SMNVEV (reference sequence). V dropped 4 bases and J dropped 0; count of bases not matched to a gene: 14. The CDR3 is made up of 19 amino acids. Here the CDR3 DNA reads TGTGCCAGCAGTTGGACCGGGACAGGGGGTTTAAGTCGCTCCTACGAGCAGTACTTC. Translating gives CASSWTGTGGLSRSYEQYF.

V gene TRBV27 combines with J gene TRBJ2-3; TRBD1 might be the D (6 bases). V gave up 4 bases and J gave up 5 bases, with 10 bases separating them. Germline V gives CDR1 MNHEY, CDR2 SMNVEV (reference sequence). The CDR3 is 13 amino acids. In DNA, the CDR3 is TGTGCCAGCAGTTACAGGGCGGGAGATACGCAGTATTTT. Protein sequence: CASSYRAGDTQYF.

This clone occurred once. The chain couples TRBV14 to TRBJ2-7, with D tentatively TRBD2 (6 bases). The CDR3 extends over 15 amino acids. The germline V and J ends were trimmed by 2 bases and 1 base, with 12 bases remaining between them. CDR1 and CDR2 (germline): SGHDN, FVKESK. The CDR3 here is CASSQQAGRSYEQYF. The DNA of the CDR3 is TGTGCCAGCAGCCAACAAGCGGGTCGGTCCTACGAGCAGTACTTC. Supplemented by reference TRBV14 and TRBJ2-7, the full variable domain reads EAGVTQFPSHSVIEKGQTVTLRCDPISGHDNLYWYRRVMGKEIKFLLHFVKESKQDESGMPNNRFLAERTGGTYSTLKVQPAELEDSGVYFCASSQQAGRSYEQYFGPGTRLTVT.

The CDR3 nucleotides read TGTGCCAGCAGAACAGAGACCCAGTACTTC. Its translation is CASRTETQYF. The chain couples TRBV2 to TRBJ2-5; D is unclear. Deletions cut 6 bases from V and 4 bases from J, with 3 bases between. CDR1 and CDR2 (germline): SNHLY, FYNNEI. The length of the CDR3 is 10 residues.

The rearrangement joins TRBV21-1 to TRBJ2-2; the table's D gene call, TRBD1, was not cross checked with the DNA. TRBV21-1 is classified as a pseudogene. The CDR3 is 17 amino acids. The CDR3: CASSKAGQGELTGELFF. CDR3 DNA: TGTGCCAGCAGCAAAGCAGGACAGGGAGAGCTCACCGGGGAGCTGTTTTTT.